This entry lists 9 T cell receptor beta chains sequenced from one sample in a study of T-cell memory formation after mild COVID-19. MiXCR, run by TCRdb on the 5' RACE reads, gives a single entry per CDR3 protein. The sample contains 340,000 or so distinct CDR3 sequences, around 13% of which appear only once. Sequencing was done on a sample of PBMCs or a T cell subset sorted from them (not recorded which). The receptors here all came from a man aged 18 to 29 who had mild COVID-19 (a few samples of this study predate the infection). Cell type and time point are not known.

V is TRBV5-1 and J is TRBJ2-1; weak D call: TRBD1 (6 bases). This CDR3 spans 15 amino acids. The V gene lost 3 bases and the J gene lost 3 bases, with 13 bases spanning the gap. Germline values: CDR1 SGHRS, CDR2 YFSETQ. CDR3 nucleotides: TGCGCCAGCAGCTATGGGGGCGCGGGCTACAATGAGCAGTTCTTC. Its protein is CASSYGGAGYNEQFF.

In its sample, this clonotype was seen a few times. The gene calls are TRBV12-3 or TRBV12-4 and TRBJ1-5; D is possibly TRBD1 (5 bases). This CDR3 is built from 13 residues. V was cut by 7 bases and J by 3 bases, with 10 bases left in between. The CDR3 DNA reads as TGTGCCAGCATCGGGGGATACAATCAGCCCCAGCATTTT. Amino acids: CASIGGYNQPQHF.

This clonotype was found a few times. This chain connects TRBV7-6 to TRBJ2-3, with 14 bases that match TRBD2. Per the germline V gene, CDR1 is SGHVS and CDR2 is FNYEAQ. This CDR3 has 17 amino acids. The V gene end was trimmed by 5 bases and the J gene end by 0 bases; junction bases not matched to a gene: 4. In DNA form, the CDR3 reads TGTGCCAGCAGCCCGGGACTAGCGGGAGAAAGCACAGATACGCAGTATTTT. Translating it yields CASSPGLAGESTDTQYF. The whole variable domain, remainder taken from reference TRBV7-6 and TRBJ2-3, is GAGVSQSPRYKVTKRGQDVALRCDPISGHVSLYWYRQALGQGPEFLTYFNYEAQQDKSGLPNDRFSAERPEGSISTLTIQRTEQRDSAMYRCASSPGLAGESTDTQYFGPGTRLTVL.

At least ten counts were recorded for this clonotype. V and J are TRBV6-6 and TRBJ2-5; weak D call: TRBD2 (6 bases). This CDR3 is built from 14 residues. The germline gives CDR1 MNHNY, CDR2 SVGAGI (reference sequence). V lost 6 bases and J lost 1, with 12 bases in between. The CDR3 DNA reads TGTGCCAGCAGCCCCGGGACTTTCCAAGAGACCCAGTACTTC. This sequence encodes CASSPGTFQETQYF.

The chain couples TRBV12-3 or TRBV12-4 to TRBJ1-1; 9 bases agree with TRBD1. J lost 5 bases, V lost 3 bases, and 7 bases had no gene match. This CDR3 contains 15 residues. This CDR3 is CASSFTGTGLTEAFF. In DNA, the CDR3 is TGTGCCAGCAGTTTTACCGGGACAGGGTTAACTGAAGCTTTCTTT.

V and J are TRBV4-3 and TRBJ1-3, with 7 bases identical to TRBD1. The CDR3 loop spans 15 amino acids. The junction had 0 bases not matched to a gene; V was cut back by 1 base and J by 0 bases. The V gene's germline CDR1 is LGHNA and CDR2 YSLEER. CDR3 in amino acids: CASSQGQGSGNTIYF. CDR3 nucleotide sequence: TGCGCCAGCAGCCAAGGACAGGGCTCTGGAAACACCATATATTTT.

This clonotype occurred once. This sequence joins TRBV29-1 and TRBJ1-3, with unresolved D. Germline loops: CDR1 SQVTM, CDR2 ANQGSEA. The ends were cut back, 4 bases at V and 6 bases at J, with 13 bases in the middle. CDR3 size: 13 residues. The CDR3 DNA sequence: TGCAGCGTTGTCCATCGGAACCAAAACACCATATATTTT. This encodes CSVVHRNQNTIYF.

This clonotype occurred once. This chain connects TRBV12-3 or TRBV12-4 to TRBJ2-3; 12 nucleotides match TRBD1. The CDR3 covers 17 residues. V dropped 6 bases and J dropped 6; count of bases not matched to a gene: 13. The CDR3 reads CASSPRLGTGGLDTQYF. The CDR3 nucleotides read TGTGCCAGCAGCCCCCGTTTAGGGACAGGGGGCTTGGATACGCAGTATTTT.

This clonotype was seen a few times. The chain combines TRBV10-3 with TRBJ1-2, with no clear D. Germline CDR1 and CDR2: ENHRY and SYGVKD. Trimming left V 3 bases short and J 8 bases short, with 16 bases between. The CDR3 has 14 amino acids. CDR3 residues: CAISDRSTLWGYTF. CDR3 in DNA: TGTGCCATCAGTGATAGGAGCACGCTCTGGGGCTACACCTTC.